A selection of T cell receptor beta chains follows, all from one sample in a study of T-cell memory formation after mild COVID-19. TCRdb recomputed calls from the 5' RACE reads with MiXCR, one row per CDR3 protein. The table records 190,000 or so distinct CDR3 sequences, roughly 23% of them present only once. Material for sequencing was PBMCs or a T cell subset sorted from them (not recorded which). These receptors all come from an adult woman who had mild COVID-19 (a few samples of this study predate the infection). Cell type and time point are not known. Each CDR3 is given with its conserved first and last residue. Each record gives: D gene, clone size, J gene, V gene, CDR3 protein, CDR3 DNA. A D gene is named only where the DNA matches it firmly. Some rows mark clone size as missing; the rest say once, few, many or name a class of expanded clone.

>.|.|TRBJ2-2|TRBV21-1
CASSINDIGELFF
TGTGCCAGCAGCATAAATGATATCGGGGAGCTGTTTTTT
>TRBD2|.|TRBJ2-3|TRBV20-1
CSARPIMTSGAADTQYF
TGCAGTGCTAGACCTATTATGACTAGCGGGGCAGCAGATACGCAGTATTTT
>.|few|TRBJ2-1|TRBV29-1
CSVGSGIYNEQFF
TGCAGCGTTGGATCAGGGATATACAATGAGCAGTTCTTC
>TRBD1|.|TRBJ1-1|TRBV27
CASSFLDRVATEAFF
TGTGCCAGCAGTTTCCTTGACAGGGTGGCCACTGAAGCTTTCTTT
>.|few|TRBJ1-1|TRBV10-3
CAISEGAMNTEAFF
TGTGCCATCAGTGAAGGGGCTATGAACACTGAAGCTTTCTTT
>.|few|TRBJ1-5|TRBV19
CASSRGTTNQPQHF
TGTGCCAGCTCTCGGGGGACTACCAATCAGCCCCAGCATTTT
>.|.|TRBJ1-2|TRBV9
CASSERGSWDYGYTF
TGTGCCAGCAGCGAAAGAGGGTCTTGGGACTATGGCTACACCTTC
>.|.|TRBJ2-7|TRBV4-3
CASSQFSGGDDYEQYF
TGCGCCAGCAGCCAGTTTTCAGGCGGAGACGACTACGAGCAGTACTTC
>TRBD1|few|TRBJ2-1|TRBV19
CASHYGTGGINEQFF
TGTGCCAGTCATTATGGGACAGGGGGTATTAATGAGCAGTTCTTC
>.|.|TRBJ1-1|TRBV12-3/TRBV12-4
CASRPWTANTEAFF
TGTGCCAGCAGACCATGGACCGCTAACACTGAAGCTTTCTTT
>.|.|TRBJ2-1|TRBV5-6
CASSLPIGPYNEQFF
TGTGCCAGCAGCTTGCCTATCGGCCCCTACAATGAGCAGTTCTTC
>.|few|TRBJ2-5|TRBV7-8
CASTHVQETQYF
TGTGCCAGCACCCACGTCCAAGAGACCCAGTACTTC
>.|.|TRBJ2-2|TRBV25-1
CASNGGRDTGELFF
TGTGCCAGCAATGGGGGGCGGGACACCGGGGAGCTGTTTTTT
>TRBD2|.|TRBJ2-7|TRBV2
CASSEGRGGNYEQYF
TGTGCCAGCAGTGAAGGAAGGGGAGGGAACTACGAGCAGTACTTC
>TRBD2|.|TRBJ2-7|TRBV12-3/TRBV12-4
CASSWLAGVVNEQYF
TGTGCCAGCAGTTGGTTAGCGGGAGTCGTGAACGAGCAGTACTTC
>.|.|TRBJ1-1|TRBV30
CAWSLATVEAFF
TGTGCCTGGAGTTTGGCGACGGTTGAAGCTTTCTTT
>.|few|TRBJ2-3|TRBV30
CAWSIETTDTQYF
TGTGCCTGGAGTATCGAGACCACAGATACGCAGTATTTT
>TRBD2|.|TRBJ2-7|TRBV11-2
CASKGLTSSYEQYF
TGTGCCAGCAAGGGACTAACGAGCTCCTACGAGCAGTACTTC
>TRBD2|.|TRBJ2-1|TRBV9
CASSVGLAGKYNEQFF
TGTGCCAGCAGCGTAGGGCTAGCGGGGAAATACAATGAGCAGTTCTTC
>.|few|TRBJ2-7|TRBV7-2
CASSFGLGYPYEQYF
TGTGCCAGCAGCTTTGGATTAGGTTACCCCTACGAGCAGTACTTC
>TRBD1|few|TRBJ2-1|TRBV5-8
CASSLEQGAGNEQFF
TGTGCCAGCAGCTTGGAACAGGGGGCAGGCAATGAGCAGTTCTTC
>TRBD1|.|TRBJ2-1|TRBV7-3
CASSLSQGVHEQFF
TGTGCCAGCAGCTTATCCCAGGGGGTCCATGAGCAGTTCTTC
>TRBD2|few|TRBJ2-1|TRBV3-1
CASSLSGRPEQFF
TGTGCCAGCAGTCTTAGCGGGAGGCCTGAGCAGTTCTTC
>.|.|TRBJ2-1|TRBV24-1
CATSDLLGGREQFF
TGTGCCACCAGTGATTTGCTGGGGGGCAGGGAGCAGTTCTTC
>.|few|TRBJ2-2|TRBV6-5
CASSPGTDTGELFF
TGTGCCAGCAGCCCGGGAACAGACACCGGGGAGCTGTTTTTT
>.|few|TRBJ2-5|TRBV12-3/TRBV12-4
CASSSLGYQETQYF
TGTGCCAGCAGCTCGCTGGGGTACCAAGAGACCCAGTACTTC
>TRBD2|few|TRBJ2-1|TRBV6-5
CASSYSMASGSNEQFF
TGTGCCAGCAGTTACTCGATGGCTAGCGGGAGCAATGAGCAGTTCTTC
>.|.|TRBJ2-3|TRBV6-1
CASSAHRDNTDTQYF
TGTGCCAGCAGTGCCCATAGGGACAACACAGATACGCAGTATTTT
>.|.|TRBJ1-2|TRBV5-1
CASSAAGRTLYGYTF
TGCGCCAGCAGCGCGGCAGGACGGACCCTCTATGGCTACACCTTC
>.|.|TRBJ1-1|TRBV6-2/TRBV6-3
CAIGWGPEAFF
TGTGCCATCGGCTGGGGTCCTGAAGCTTTCTTT
>TRBD1|many|TRBJ2-7|TRBV29-1
CSVLTGFHSDFYEQYF
TGCAGCGTGTTGACAGGGTTCCATTCCGATTTCTACGAGCAGTACTTC
>.|few|TRBJ2-2|TRBV5-5
CASSSTVRNTGELFF
TGTGCCAGCAGCTCGACAGTTCGGAACACCGGGGAGCTGTTTTTT
>TRBD2|few|TRBJ2-1|TRBV11-3
CASSLSGGRDFNNEQFF
TGTGCCAGCAGTCTTAGTGGCGGGAGGGATTTCAACAATGAGCAGTTCTTC
>.|.|TRBJ2-5|TRBV3-1
CASSQALEPQETQYF
TGTGCCAGCAGCCAAGCACTAGAACCACAAGAGACCCAGTACTTC
>TRBD1|few|TRBJ2-7|TRBV20-1
CSARDQAGQARAYEQYF
TGCAGTGCTAGAGATCAAGCCGGACAGGCGAGAGCCTACGAGCAGTACTTC
>TRBD1|.|TRBJ2-7|TRBV3-1
CASSFESGTGGSYEQYF
TGTGCCAGCAGCTTCGAGTCCGGGACAGGGGGGAGCTACGAGCAGTACTTC
>.|.|TRBJ2-7|TRBV7-2
CASSLEVQQYF
TGTGCCAGCAGCTTAGAAGTACAGCAGTACTTC
>.|few|TRBJ2-2|TRBV20-1
CSARESGTDTGELFF
TGCAGTGCTAGAGAGTCCGGGACGGACACCGGGGAGCTGTTTTTT
>TRBD1|.|TRBJ2-6|TRBV5-1
CASSFGTGPSGANVLTF
TGCGCCAGCAGCTTCGGGACAGGACCCTCTGGGGCCAACGTCCTGACTTTC
>.|.|TRBJ1-1|TRBV19
CASSFGGPAEAFF
TGTGCCAGTAGTTTTGGGGGCCCGGCTGAAGCTTTCTTT
>.|once|TRBJ2-1|TRBV11-2
CASSLGSAVLNEWQFF
TGTGCCAGCAGCTTAGGATCGGCGGTTCTCAATGAGTGGCAGTTCTTC
>TRBD1|once|TRBJ1-1|TRBV7-9
CASSHGQGMNTEAFF
TGTGCCAGCAGCCACGGACAGGGAATGAACACTGAAGCTTTCTTT
>TRBD2|.|TRBJ2-3|TRBV30
CAWSVGSGNTDTQYF
TGTGCCTGGAGTGTAGGTAGCGGGAACACAGATACGCAGTATTTT
>TRBD2|.|TRBJ2-7|TRBV10-3
CAISEVAGGYSPEQYF
TGTGCCATCAGTGAGGTCGCGGGGGGCTACTCCCCGGAGCAGTACTTC
>TRBD2|few|TRBJ2-1|TRBV27
CASTVVGTSGSMDEQFF
TGTGCCAGCACTGTAGTAGGGACTAGCGGGAGTATGGATGAGCAGTTCTTC
>.|few|TRBJ2-7|TRBV5-1
CASSPGPIGDPTEEQYF
TGCGCCAGCAGCCCAGGACCTATTGGAGACCCCACCGAGGAGCAGTACTTC
>.|few|TRBJ2-3|TRBV29-1
CSVVPRGGVDTDTQYF
TGCAGCGTTGTCCCCAGGGGGGGAGTTGACACAGATACGCAGTATTTT
>TRBD1|few|TRBJ1-2|TRBV29-1
CSVELGQSYGYTF
TGCAGCGTTGAGCTGGGACAGAGCTATGGCTACACCTTC
>.|.|TRBJ2-2|TRBV4-1
CASSPERNTGELFF
TGCGCCAGCAGCCCGGAGAGGAACACCGGGGAGCTGTTTTTT
>.|.|TRBJ2-6|TRBV7-6
CASSLGYGTTSSGANVLTF
TGTGCCAGCAGCTTAGGTTATGGGACGACTAGCTCTGGGGCCAACGTCCTGACTTTC
>TRBD2|.|TRBJ2-7|TRBV2
CASSEMREGNYEQYF
TGTGCCAGCAGTGAGATGCGGGAGGGAAACTACGAGCAGTACTTC
>TRBD2|.|TRBJ2-1|TRBV4-2
CASSQLGGDEQFF
TGTGCCAGCAGCCAGTTGGGGGGGGATGAGCAGTTCTTC
>.|.|TRBJ2-3|TRBV4-1
CASSPTSLADTQYF
TGCGCCAGCAGCCCGACTAGTCTCGCAGATACGCAGTATTTT
>TRBD2|few|TRBJ2-1|TRBV15
CATGRLADNEQFF
TGTGCCACCGGAAGACTAGCGGACAATGAGCAGTTCTTC
>TRBD2|.|TRBJ2-1|TRBV7-8
CASSREELTSGSYNEQFF
TGTGCCAGCAGCAGGGAGGAGCTAACTAGCGGGTCCTACAATGAGCAGTTCTTC
>.|few|TRBJ2-3|TRBV9
CASSGRKDTDTQYF
TGTGCCAGCAGCGGACGGAAAGACACAGATACGCAGTATTTT
>.|.|TRBJ2-7|TRBV7-9
CATAGTAYEQYF
TGTGCTACGGCCGGGACGGCGTACGAGCAGTACTTC
>TRBD1|.|TRBJ1-6|TRBV5-1
CARTGTGGTDSYNSPLHF
TGCGCCAGGACCGGGACAGGGGGCACCGACTCCTATAATTCACCCCTCCACTTT
>.|once|TRBJ2-3|TRBV29-1
CSVDGPSTDTQYF
TGCAGCGTGGACGGACCTAGCACAGATACGCAGTATTTT